This TCR beta chain was captured by sequencing in a study of T cell clones after liver transplantation. Libraries were prepared by immunoSEQ multiplex PCR; TCRdb keeps only in-frame clonotypes and omits some of them. The data show around 26,000 clones, approximately 68% seen once. V was pared by 3 bases and J by 8 bases, with 14 bases between. This CDR3 region has 14 residues. CDR1 MRHNA and CDR2 SNTAGT come from the germline V gene. J is TRBJ2-1 and V is TRBV6-4; D might be TRBD2 (6 bases). The receptor was derived from a human donor who received a liver transplant. This specimen consisted of CD4+ T cells from blood, obtained before liver transplant. The CDR3 region has the DNA TGTGCCAGCAGTGAACTAGCTAAAGGTTATGAGCAGTTCTTC. Its translation: CASSELAKGYEQFF.